One and the same sample provided the 26 T cell receptor beta chains below, sequenced in a study of metastatic and nonmetastatic thyroid tumors. Patients underwent thyroid surgery, and none had received any treatment before it. TCRdb reprocessed the PCR reads using MiXCR. The profile shows roughly 40,000 clones, roughly a sixth of them singletons. The sequencing input was blood. The receptors derive from a female donor with papillary thyroid cancer or a benign thyroid nodule (not recorded which). Some clones in this sample may be carry-over from other donors' samples.

This chain connects TRBV7-2 to TRBJ1-6, with D unresolved. The CDR3 extends over 14 amino acids. Germline V lookup: CDR1 SGHTA, CDR2 FQGNSA. Between the trimmed V and J ends, which lost 2 bases and 7 bases, there was a span of 9 bases. The CDR3 DNA is TGTGCCAGCAGCTTAAAGGGTGGCAATTCACCCCTCCACTTT. Its translation is CASSLKGGNSPLHF.

Ten or more counts support this clone. The chain joins TRBV11-2 to TRBJ1-1; a weak D match, TRBD1 (6 bases). The CDR3 extends over 15 amino acids. V lost 5 bases, J lost 1 base, and 14 bases lay in between. Germline-derived CDR1 and CDR2 are SGHAT and FQNNGV. CDR3 DNA: TGTGCCAGCAGCGGGGCCGGGACACAGAACACTGAAGCTTTCTTT. This sequence encodes CASSGAGTQNTEAFF. Combining the CDR3 with reference TRBV11-2 and TRBJ1-1 gives the whole variable domain EAGVAQSPRYKIIEKRQSVAFWCNPISGHATLYWYQQILGQGPKLLIQFQNNGVVDDSQLPKDRFSAERLKGVDSTLKIQPAKLEDSAVYLCASSGAGTQNTEAFFGQGTRLTVV.

This clone was recorded at least ten times. The V call is TRBV20-1, the J call TRBJ2-5; the D is unclear. V was clipped by 3 bases and J by 5 bases, with 10 bases between them. The germline gives CDR1 DFQATT, CDR2 SNEGSKA (reference sequence). The CDR3 extends over 12 amino acids. CDR3 sequence: CSASRLWETQYF. The CDR3 region has the DNA TGCAGTGCTAGTCGATTGTGGGAGACCCAGTACTTC.

This clone has a handful of counts. The J gene is TRBJ1-5, the V gene TRBV27; no clear D gene. V dropped 2 bases and J dropped 4 bases, with 6 bases sitting between them. The CDR3 covers 13 residues. The V gene's germline CDR1 is MNHEY and CDR2 SMNVEV (reference sequence). CDR3 sequence (DNA): TGTGCCAGCAGTTTAGGGAGTAATCAGCCCCAGCATTTT. This translates into CASSLGSNQPQHF.

The chain couples TRBV3-1 to TRBJ1-2; 10 bases are a match to TRBD1. This CDR3 is built from 13 residues. Germline CDR1 is LGHDT and CDR2 is YNNKEL (reference sequence). The ends lost 4 bases at V and 8 bases at J; junction bases unmatched: 4. CDR3 coding DNA: TGTGCCAGCAGCCCGACAGGGGGCTGGGGCTACACCTTC. Its translation is CASSPTGGWGYTF.

This clone was seen repeatedly, ten times or more. The V call is TRBV10-2, the J call TRBJ1-2; no reliable D call. Trimming removed 4 bases from V and 3 bases from J, with 9 bases in between. CDR1 WSHSY and CDR2 SAAADI come from the germline V gene. The CDR3 consists of 13 residues. The CDR3 sequence is CASSASRDYGYTF. CDR3 in DNA: TGCGCCAGCAGTGCCTCGAGGGACTATGGCTACACCTTC.

This clone came up a few times. The chain is built from TRBV6-5 and TRBJ1-2; D gene uncertain. CDR1 MNHEY and CDR2 SVGAGI come from the germline V gene. The CDR3 spans 12 residues. V was cut by 7 bases and J by 3 bases, with 9 bases left in between. The CDR3 coding sequence is TGTGCCAGCAAGTTAAGGGACTATGGCTACACCTTC. It yields the protein CASKLRDYGYTF.

V usage is TRBV7-9 and J usage is TRBJ2-1; the match to TRBD2 covers 7 bases. Trimming removed 1 base from V and 6 bases from J; junction bases left unmatched: 0. The CDR3 contains 13 residues. Germline V lookup: CDR1 SEHNR, CDR2 FQNEAQ (reference sequence). CDR3 DNA: TGTGCCAGCAGCTTAGGGACTAGCAATGAGCAGTTCTTC. Protein: CASSLGTSNEQFF.

This clone was recorded at least ten times. The V gene is TRBV7-2, the J gene TRBJ2-2, with 10 bases fitting TRBD2. Trimming cost V 5 bases and J 2 bases; bases outside gene matches: 5. The CDR3 length is 16 residues. Germline V lookup: CDR1 SGHTA, CDR2 FQGNSA. The CDR3 loop reads CASSKLAGHNTGELFF. The CDR3 nucleotides are TGTGCCAGCAGCAAACTAGCGGGGCACAACACCGGGGAGCTGTTTTTT. The full variable domain, its missing parts supplied by reference TRBV7-2 and TRBJ2-2, is GAGVSQSPSNKVTEKGKDVELRCDPISGHTALYWYRQSLGQGLEFLIYFQGNSAPDKSGLPSDRFSAERTGGSVSTLTIQRTQQEDSAVYLCASSKLAGHNTGELFFGEGSRLTVL.

The sample holds many counts of this clone. The V gene is TRBV7-2, the J gene TRBJ2-7; no clear D. Germline-derived CDR1 and CDR2 are SGHTA and FQGNSA. The CDR3 covers 13 residues. V was shortened by 4 bases and J by 3 bases, with 10 bases between the two germline ends. CDR3 amino acids: CASSSVNIYEQYF. In nucleotides, the CDR3 is TGTGCCAGCAGCTCAGTAAACATCTACGAGCAGTACTTC.

The table lists this clone with many counts. A read error is possible here, since a much larger clone lies one base away. Other DNA sequences in this sample translate to the same CDR3. The CDR3 protein is CASSPMARDTGELFF. The CDR3 DNA reads TGTGCCAGCTCACCGATGGCGCGGGACACCGGGGAGCTGTTTTTT. The chain employs TRBV18 and TRBJ2-2, with D possibly being TRBD2 (5 bases). V was shortened by 3 bases and J by 3 bases, with 11 bases between the two germline ends. Germline CDR1 KGHSH, CDR2 LQKENI. The CDR3 extends over 15 amino acids.

This clone has ten or more counts. The chain recombines TRBV13 with TRBJ2-2, with D unresolved. Germline V gene sequence: CDR1 PRHDT, CDR2 FYEKMQ (reference sequence). V gave up 6 bases and J gave up 6 bases, with 8 bases separating them. This CDR3 has 12 amino acids. The CDR3 here is CASRVEAGELFF. The CDR3 DNA reads TGTGCCAGCAGAGTGGAAGCCGGGGAGCTGTTTTTT. The whole variable domain, remainder taken from reference TRBV13 and TRBJ2-2, is AAGVIQSPRHLIKEKRETATLKCYPIPRHDTVYWYQQGPGQDPQFLISFYEKMQSDKGSIPDRFSAQQFSDYHSELNMSSLELGDSALYFCASRVEAGELFFGEGSRLTVL.

This clone was observed many times. The J gene is TRBJ1-5, the V gene TRBV24-1; tentative D call: TRBD1 (6 bases). Trimming left V 10 bases short and J 5 bases short, with 11 bases between. Germline CDR1 and CDR2: KGHDR and SFDVKD. The CDR3 is 12 residues long. CDR3 sequence: CATSPGDQPQHF. The CDR3 nucleotides are TGTGCCACTTCCCCAGGGGATCAGCCCCAGCATTTT.

This clone has a count of ten or more. CDR3: CATLGGPREGELFF. CDR3 bases: TGTGCCACCCTCGGGGGTCCGAGGGAGGGGGAGCTGTTTTTT. V and J are TRBV24-1 and TRBJ2-2, with D possibly being TRBD2 (6 bases). The germline CDR1 and CDR2 sequences are KGHDR and SFDVKD. The CDR3 runs 14 residues. The V end lost 9 bases, the J end lost 8 bases, and 18 bases lay between the germline ends.

This clone was counted between two and nine times. With a much larger clone just one base away, this may be a read error. The chain employs TRBV2 and TRBJ1-1; no definite D call. The germline V gene encodes CDR1 SNHLY and CDR2 FYNNEI. With 0 bases removed from V and 0 bases from J, the gap between germline ends came to 14 bases. This CDR3 region has 17 residues. The CDR3, as DNA: TGTGCCAGCAGTGAAGCGCTTCCGGTCAGCATGAACACTGAAGCTTTCTTT. It codes for CASSEALPVSMNTEAFF. Full variable domain (outside the CDR3, taken from reference TRBV2 and TRBJ1-1): EPEVTQTPSHQVTQMGQEVILRCVPISNHLYFYWYRQILGQKVEFLVSFYNNEISEKSEIFDDQFSVERPDGSNFTLKIRSTKLEDSAMYFCASSEALPVSMNTEAFFGQGTRLTVV.

This clone was observed many times. This sequence joins TRBV9 and TRBJ2-7; D possibly matches TRBD1 or TRBD2 (5 bases each). The CDR3 length is 13 residues. Per the germline V gene, CDR1 is SGDLS and CDR2 is YYNGEE. The germline V and J ends were trimmed by 3 bases and 4 bases, with 11 bases remaining between them. The CDR3 coding sequence is TGTGCCAGCAGCGCGGGGACCGAGTACGAGCAGTACTTC. This translates into CASSAGTEYEQYF.

This clone came up many times. The chain recombines TRBV20-1 with TRBJ2-7; D unclear. With 0 bases removed from V and 2 bases from J, the gap between germline ends came to 11 bases. Germline V CDR1 and CDR2: DFQATT, SNEGSKA (reference sequence). The CDR3 length is 14 residues. The CDR3 nucleotides are TGCAGTGCTAGAGAGAGTGGGTCCACCTACGAGCAGTACTTC. As protein: CSARESGSTYEQYF.

This clone has more than one count but fewer than ten. CDR3 region: CASCQCGYNEQFF. The CDR3 nucleotides read TGTGCCAGTTGTCAGTGTGGCTACAATGAGCAGTTCTTC. The chain recombines TRBV19 with TRBJ2-1; D unresolved. The CDR3 is made up of 13 amino acids. Germline V gene data show CDR1 as LNHDA and CDR2 as SQIVND (reference sequence). V lost 8 bases and J lost 3, with 11 bases in between.

This clone was seen more than once but under ten times. The chain combines TRBV6-1 with TRBJ1-1, with 10 bases aligning to TRBD1. Per the germline V gene, CDR1 is MNHNS and CDR2 is SASEGT. This CDR3 comprises 15 residues. The J segment lost 13 bases and the V segment lost 5 bases, leaving 16 bases of the junction unmatched. For the CDR3, the DNA is TGTGCCAGCAGTCCGTGGGACAGGGGATACACTCAAGTTTTCTTT. Translation: CASSPWDRGYTQVFF.

This chain uses TRBV20-1 with TRBJ2-1; a weak D match, TRBD2 (6 bases). The CDR3 is 15 residues long. Between the trimmed V and J ends, which lost 5 bases and 5 bases, there was a span of 19 bases. The germline gives CDR1 DFQATT, CDR2 SNEGSKA (reference sequence). This CDR3 is CSAGLLAVDDNEQFF. The CDR3 coding sequence is TGCAGTGCTGGACTACTAGCTGTGGACGACAATGAGCAGTTCTTC.

In this sample, this clone turned up a few times. DNA of the CDR3: TGTGCCAGCAGTTTAAGGGTGCAGGGGGGGACCCAGTACTTC. Its translation: CASSLRVQGGTQYF. J is TRBJ2-5 and V is TRBV12-3 or TRBV12-4, with a possible D match to TRBD1 (7 bases). The V and J ends lost 2 bases and 7 bases respectively, with 14 bases between them. The CDR3 length is 14 residues.

By proportion, this clone is medium-sized (0.01 to 0.1%). The rearrangement links TRBV6-1 to TRBJ2-7, with D hard to call. Germline CDR1 MNHNS, CDR2 SASEGT. This CDR3 region has 12 residues. Deletions cut 6 bases from V and 2 bases from J, with 8 bases between. CDR3 loop: CASSPVAYEQYF. The CDR3 DNA reads TGTGCCAGCAGCCCGGTCGCCTACGAGCAGTACTTC.

The chain is built from TRBV4-2 and TRBJ2-3, with 14 bases identical to TRBD2. Germline V gene lookup returns CDR1 LGHNA and CDR2 YNFKEQ. The CDR3 consists of 18 residues. Trimming took 4 bases from V and 4 from J; bases not matched to a gene: 10. CDR3: CASSRTSGGSLRSDTQYF. In DNA, the CDR3 is TGTGCCAGCAGCCGGACTAGCGGGGGGTCCCTAAGATCAGATACGCAGTATTTT.

V and J are TRBV30 and TRBJ2-2, with D possibly TRBD2 on 6 matching bases. CDR3 size: 16 residues. Germline CDR1 and CDR2: GTSNPN and SVGIG (reference sequence). V lost 2 bases and J lost 5, with 18 bases in between. This CDR3 is CAWSRATGGVTGELFF. The CDR3, as DNA: TGTGCCTGGAGTCGAGCGACTGGCGGGGTTACCGGGGAGCTGTTTTTT.

This clone was observed a few times. The gene calls are TRBV5-1 and TRBJ2-7; D is undetermined. Germline loops: CDR1 SGHRS, CDR2 YFSETQ. Trimming removed 6 bases at V and 0 bases at J, with 7 bases between. The CDR3 covers 12 residues. The CDR3 region is CASIGYSYEQYF. The DNA of the CDR3 is TGCGCCAGCATTGGCTACTCCTACGAGCAGTACTTC. Drawing the rest from reference TRBV5-1 and TRBJ2-7, the complete variable domain is KAGVTQTPRYLIKTRGQQVTLSCSPISGHRSVSWYQQTPGQGLQFLFEYFSETQRNKGNFPGRFSGRQFSNSRSEMNVSTLELGDSALYLCASIGYSYEQYFGPGTRLTVT.

This clone was counted many times. The rearrangement uses TRBV9 and TRBJ2-7, with D possibly being TRBD1 (5 bases). CDR1 SGDLS and CDR2 YYNGEE come from the germline V gene. The CDR3 sequence is 14 residues long. Trimming pared 0 bases from V and 2 bases from J, leaving 9 bases between. The CDR3 here is CASSVETGPYEQYF. The CDR3 DNA reads as TGTGCCAGCAGCGTAGAAACAGGACCCTACGAGCAGTACTTC.